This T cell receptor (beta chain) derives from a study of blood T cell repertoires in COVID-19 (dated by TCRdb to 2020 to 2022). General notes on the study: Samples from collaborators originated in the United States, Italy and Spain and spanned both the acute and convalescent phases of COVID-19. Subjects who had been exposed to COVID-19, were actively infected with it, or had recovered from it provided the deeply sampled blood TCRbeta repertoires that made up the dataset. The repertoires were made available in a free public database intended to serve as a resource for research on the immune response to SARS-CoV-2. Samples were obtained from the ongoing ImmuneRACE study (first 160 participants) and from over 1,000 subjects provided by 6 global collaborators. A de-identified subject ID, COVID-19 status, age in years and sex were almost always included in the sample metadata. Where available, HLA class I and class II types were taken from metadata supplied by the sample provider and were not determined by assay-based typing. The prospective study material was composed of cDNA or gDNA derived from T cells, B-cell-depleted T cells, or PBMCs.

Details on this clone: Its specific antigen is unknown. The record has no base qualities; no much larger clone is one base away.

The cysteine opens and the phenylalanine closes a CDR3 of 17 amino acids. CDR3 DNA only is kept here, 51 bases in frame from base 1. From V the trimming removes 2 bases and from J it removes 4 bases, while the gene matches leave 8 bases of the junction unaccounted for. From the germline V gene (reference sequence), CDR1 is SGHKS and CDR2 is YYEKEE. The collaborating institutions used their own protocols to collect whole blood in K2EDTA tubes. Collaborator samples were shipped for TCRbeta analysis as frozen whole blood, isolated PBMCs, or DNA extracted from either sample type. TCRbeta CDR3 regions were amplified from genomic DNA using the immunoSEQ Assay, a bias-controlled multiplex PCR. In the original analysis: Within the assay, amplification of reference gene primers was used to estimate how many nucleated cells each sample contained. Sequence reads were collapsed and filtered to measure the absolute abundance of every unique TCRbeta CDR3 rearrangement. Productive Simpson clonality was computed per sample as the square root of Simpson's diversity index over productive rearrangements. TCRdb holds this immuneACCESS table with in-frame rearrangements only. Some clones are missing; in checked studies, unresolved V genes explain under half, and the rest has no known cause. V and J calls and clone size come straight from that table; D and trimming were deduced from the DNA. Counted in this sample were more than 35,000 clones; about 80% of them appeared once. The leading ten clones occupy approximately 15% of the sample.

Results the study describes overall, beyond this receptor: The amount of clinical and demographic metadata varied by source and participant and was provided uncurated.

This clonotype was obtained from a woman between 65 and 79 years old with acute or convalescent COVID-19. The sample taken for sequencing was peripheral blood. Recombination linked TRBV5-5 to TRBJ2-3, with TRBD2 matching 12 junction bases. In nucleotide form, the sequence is TGTGCCAGCAGCTTTGGGCTAGCGGGGGGGCCGGCAGATACGCAGTATTTT. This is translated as CASSFGLAGGPADTQYF.